This TCR beta chain was sequenced in a study of OX40 agonist ivuxolimab in advanced cancers. Whole-study context: Head and neck, renal cell, melanoma or hepatocellular carcinoma were the cancers that dose-escalation patients had.

Samples were taken at baseline and on day 1 of cycles 4 and 7. The CDR3 has 13 residues. Trimming pared 3 bases from V and 4 bases from J, leaving 7 bases between. From germline, CDR1 is SNHLY and CDR2 FYNNEI. TCRdb's table, derived via immunoSEQ multiplex PCR, lists solely in-frame clones and lacks some. Seen here are 98,000 or so clones, around 85% observed once, and the top ten hold 0.82%. This clone has only a few counts. This receptor was identified in an adult with an advanced solid tumor such as melanoma, head and neck, liver or kidney cancer. The sample consisted of CD4+ or CD8+ T cells sorted from blood, taken in a trial of the OX40 agonist ivuxolimab. V gene TRBV2 combines with J gene TRBJ1-5, with D unresolved. CDR3 protein: CASSDEGNQPQHF. The CDR3 DNA is TGTGCCAGCAGTGATGAAGGGAATCAGCCCCAGCATTTT. Together with reference TRBV2 and TRBJ1-5, the CDR3 gives the full variable domain: EPEVTQTPSHQVTQMGQEVILRCVPISNHLYFYWYRQILGQKVEFLVSFYNNEISEKSEIFDDQFSVERPDGSNFTLKIRSTKLEDSAMYFCASSDEGNQPQHFGDGTRLSIL.